These 9 T cell receptor beta chains came from one sample sequenced in a study of blood T cell repertoires in COVID-19. Here immunoSEQ multiplex PCR was the method, and the copy in TCRdb shows in-frame clones only, minus some. There are approximately 100,000 clones in the sample; almost 85% occur only once, and 8.5% to 12% lies in the top ten. Specimen: peripheral blood. These receptors were collected from a man between 65 and 85 years old with acute or convalescent COVID-19.

The V call is TRBV5-1, the J call TRBJ2-7; D is ambiguous. This CDR3 is 11 amino acids long. Germline-derived CDR1 and CDR2 are SGHRS and YFSETQ. The V and J ends lost 3 bases and 4 bases respectively, with 5 bases between them. The CDR3 bases are TGCGCCAGCAGCTCTCCTTACGAGCAGTACTTC. Translation: CASSSPYEQYF.

The chain couples TRBV7-8 to TRBJ2-7, with unresolved D. The CDR3 contains 16 residues. Germline V gene data show CDR1 as SGHVS and CDR2 as FQNEAQ. V lost 2 bases and J lost 2, with 16 bases in between. CDR3 sequence: CASSLIPGNSPYEQYF. CDR3 in DNA: TGTGCCAGCAGCTTAATACCCGGTAATTCCCCCTACGAGCAGTACTTC.

The chain joins TRBV7-3 to TRBJ1-1, with D perhaps matching TRBD1 (5 bases). V was cut by 1 base and J by 6 bases, with 9 bases left in between. There are 13 residues in the CDR3. Germline CDR1 and CDR2: SGHTA and FQGTGA. CDR3 region: CASSLSSRAEAFF. The CDR3 DNA is TGTGCCAGCAGCTTAAGTTCCAGGGCTGAAGCTTTCTTT.

The genes are TRBV6-5 and TRBJ2-1; 8 bases are shared with TRBD2. Germline CDR1 reads MNHEY; CDR2 reads SVGAGI. The CDR3 has 13 residues. Unmatched junction bases numbered 7, after V lost 6 bases and J lost 9 bases. The CDR3 protein is CASSRDLAGEQFF. The CDR3 bases are TGTGCCAGCAGCCGCGATCTAGCGGGTGAGCAGTTCTTC.

The chain combines TRBV28 with TRBJ2-2; 9 bases fit TRBD2. The CDR3 totals 17 residues. Germline V gene sequence: CDR1 MDHEN, CDR2 SYDVKM. V was pared by 3 bases and J by 7 bases, with 12 bases of the junction left unmatched. Written as DNA, the CDR3 is TGTGCCAGCAGTTTTGGGCTAGCGGGACCAACAGGCGGGGAGCTGTTTTTT. Its translation: CASSFGLAGPTGGELFF. The whole variable domain, filled in from reference TRBV28 and TRBJ2-2, reads DVKVTQSSRYLVKRTGEKVFLECVQDMDHENMFWYRQDPGLGLRLIYFSYDVKMKEKGDIPEGYSVSREKKERFSLILESASTNQTSMYLCASSFGLAGPTGGELFFGEGSRLTVL.

This chain connects TRBV19 to TRBJ2-5; possibly TRBD2 for D (5 bases). From germline, CDR1 is LNHDA and CDR2 SQIVND (reference sequence). Trimming stripped 4 bases from V and 5 bases from J, with 14 bases between. The CDR3 loop spans 14 amino acids. DNA of the CDR3: TGTGCCAGTAGTACTCCGGGATGGCGGGAGACCCAGTACTTC. Protein sequence: CASSTPGWRETQYF. The variable domain in full, with the rest retrieved from reference TRBV19 and TRBJ2-5, is DGGITQSPKYLFRKEGQNVTLSCEQNLNHDAMYWYRQDPGQGLRLIYYSQIVNDFQKGDIAEGYSVSREKKESFPLTVTSAQKNPTAFYLCASSTPGWRETQYFGPGTRLLVL.

The chain employs TRBV7-9 and TRBJ2-1; 11 nucleotides agree with TRBD2. The J segment lost 0 bases and the V segment lost 5 bases, leaving 6 bases of the junction unmatched. The CDR3 is 17 residues long. Germline CDR1 is SEHNR and CDR2 is FQNEAQ (reference sequence). The CDR3 DNA reads as TGTGCCAGCAGCGTCGGGACTAGCGGACGCTCCTACAATGAGCAGTTCTTC. Encoded protein: CASSVGTSGRSYNEQFF.

The genes are TRBV6-2 or TRBV6-3 and TRBJ2-1; D perhaps matches TRBD2 (6 bases). This CDR3 is built from 14 residues. CDR1 is MNHEY and CDR2 is SVGEGT in the germline V gene. The V end lost 3 bases, the J end lost 7 bases, and 13 bases lay between the germline ends. DNA for the CDR3: TGTGCCAGCAGTTATCTGGTAGCGGATAATGAGCAGTTCTTC. Protein sequence: CASSYLVADNEQFF.

This sequence joins TRBV5-6 and TRBJ1-6; no reliable D call. V lost 4 bases and J 11 bases, leaving 19 bases between the germline ends. The CDR3 spans 15 residues. In germline, CDR1 is SGHDT, CDR2 YYEEEE. This CDR3 is CASSPNAGGPAPLHF. In DNA form, the CDR3 reads TGTGCCAGCAGCCCCAACGCAGGAGGGCCAGCACCCCTCCACTTT.